This is a list of T cell receptor beta chains from one sample in a study of T cells in Graves' hyperthyroidism and ophthalmopathy. TCRdb analysed the multiplex PCR reads with MiXCR anew, one entry per CDR3 protein. Found here are about 640,000 distinct CDR3 sequences, about a fifth of them singletons; the top ten hold 34%. Sequenced material: blood. The receptors shown here come from a man younger than 45 with Graves' ophthalmopathy. The CDR3 runs from the conserved cysteine through the conserved F or W. The D gene is left open where the match is weak. The size entry is marked missing in some rows and otherwise reads once, few, many or a size class.

v_gene	j_gene	abundance	d_gene	CDR3aa	CDR3nt
TRBV2	TRBJ1-4	.	.	CASSEGAGRGEKLFF	TGTGCCAGCAGTGAGGGAGCAGGGCGGGGAGAAAAACTGTTTTTT
TRBV5-6	TRBJ1-1	.	TRBD1	CASSLRGRRLNTEAFF	TGTGCCAGCAGCTTGAGGGGGCGACGGTTGAACACTGAAGCTTTCTTT
TRBV24-1	TRBJ2-3	few	TRBD2	CATSARPTSGRGDTQYF	TGTGCCACCAGCGCCCGCCCGACTAGCGGGAGAGGTGATACGCAGTATTTT
TRBV20-1	TRBJ1-4	once	.	CSARDRVGTNEKLFF	TGCAGTGCTAGAGACCGGGTTGGGACTAATGAAAAACTGTTTTTT
TRBV12-3/TRBV12-4	TRBJ2-7	many	TRBD1	CASSSRDRVSYEQYF	TGTGCCAGCAGTTCCCGGGACAGAGTCTCCTACGAGCAGTACTTC
TRBV6-2/TRBV6-3	TRBJ2-5	many	.	CASRLSGVGQETQYF	TGTGCCAGCAGACTTAGCGGAGTGGGCCAAGAGACCCAGTACTTC
TRBV12-3/TRBV12-4	TRBJ2-3	.	.	CASSLQLRTDTQYF	TGTGCCAGCAGTTTACAACTCCGCACAGATACGCAGTATTTT
TRBV3-1	TRBJ1-2	.	.	CASSQAGRRGRYGYTF	TGTGCCAGCAGCCAAGCGGGGCGCCGGGGACGTTATGGCTACACCTTC
TRBV5-6	TRBJ2-3	.	.	CASSPLAWGDVTDTQYF	TGTGCCAGCAGCCCACTGGCTTGGGGCGATGTCACAGATACGCAGTATTTT
TRBV6-1	TRBJ1-2	few	TRBD1	CASRPRDRGSGYTF	TGTGCCAGCAGACCACGGGACAGGGGAAGCGGCTACACCTTC
TRBV4-2	TRBJ2-1	.	.	CASSQTLDAEQFF	TGTGCCAGCAGCCAAACACTAGATGCTGAGCAGTTCTTC
TRBV20-1	TRBJ2-7	many	.	CSASVAAPYYEQYF	TGCAGTGCTAGTGTCGCGGCTCCGTACTACGAGCAGTACTTC
TRBV5-5	TRBJ2-5	.	TRBD1	CASSQFGTEHQETQYF	TGTGCCAGCAGCCAATTCGGGACAGAACATCAAGAGACCCAGTACTTC
TRBV3-1	TRBJ2-2	.	.	CASMELGLGTGELFF	TGTGCCAGCATGGAGTTGGGCTTGGGCACCGGGGAGCTGTTTTTT
TRBV28	TRBJ2-3	many	.	CASEDSQPTDTQYF	TGTGCCAGCGAAGACAGCCAACCCACAGATACGCAGTATTTT
TRBV6-1	TRBJ2-1	.	.	CASSVAKQGFHEQFF	TGTGCCAGCAGTGTGGCCAAACAGGGTTTCCATGAGCAGTTCTTC
TRBV6-5	TRBJ2-7	many	TRBD2	CASSWTSASYEQYF	TGTGCCAGCAGTTGGACTAGCGCCTCCTACGAGCAGTACTTC
TRBV28	TRBJ2-3	few	TRBD1	CASSSINRPTGDTDTQYF	TGTGCCAGCAGTTCGATAAATCGACCAACAGGGGACACAGATACGCAGTATTTT
TRBV11-2	TRBJ2-3	many	.	CASSLVPRSTDTQYF	TGTGCCAGCAGCTTAGTTCCCCGTAGCACAGATACGCAGTATTTT
TRBV30	TRBJ1-2	.	.	CAWVILRDGGYGYTF	TGTGCCTGGGTCATCCTCCGGGACGGAGGCTATGGCTACACCTTC
TRBV24-1	TRBJ2-3	few	TRBD2	CATSFPGLAKSTDTQYF	TGTGCCACCAGCTTCCCGGGACTAGCGAAGAGCACAGATACGCAGTATTTT
TRBV3-1	TRBJ2-3	many	.	CASSPTGDTQYF	TGTGCCAGCAGCCCGACTGGAGATACGCAGTATTTT
TRBV5-1	TRBJ1-5	.	.	CASSLGDSRSNQPQHF	TGCGCCAGCAGCTTGGGGGACTCTCGAAGCAATCAGCCCCAGCATTTT
TRBV7-9	TRBJ1-3	.	.	CASSSPDSRSGNTIYF	TGTGCCAGCAGCTCCCCGGACAGCCGCTCTGGAAACACCATATATTTT
TRBV5-1	TRBJ2-1	.	TRBD2	CASSEPGLTTEQFF	TGCGCCAGCAGCGAGCCGGGACTAACAACTGAGCAGTTCTTC
TRBV28	TRBJ1-1	many	.	CASTQTGERVNTEAFF	TGTGCCAGCACCCAAACAGGAGAGCGGGTGAACACTGAAGCTTTCTTT
TRBV2	TRBJ1-3	many	.	CASSVDRSSGNTIYF	TGTGCCAGCAGTGTGGACAGATCCTCTGGAAACACCATATATTTT
TRBV20-1	TRBJ2-1	few	.	CSARGIHEQFF	TGCAGTGCTAGGGGTATCCATGAGCAGTTCTTC
TRBV12-3/TRBV12-4	TRBJ1-1	few	.	CASSARGGSTEAFF	TGTGCCAGCAGCGCTAGGGGGGGCTCCACTGAAGCTTTCTTT
TRBV18	TRBJ2-2	.	.	CASSRDQVGSANTGELFF	TGTGCCAGCTCACGGGATCAAGTCGGCAGTGCGAACACCGGGGAGCTGTTTTTT
TRBV4-1	TRBJ2-3	.	TRBD2	CASSQDSGRAWDTQYF	TGCGCCAGCAGCCAAGACAGCGGGAGGGCCTGGGATACGCAGTATTTT
TRBV29-1	TRBJ2-1	few	.	CSVPRRGVRNEQFF	TGCAGCGTTCCGCGGCGGGGAGTCCGCAATGAGCAGTTCTTC
TRBV12-3/TRBV12-4	TRBJ2-7	many	.	CASSFGGNSYEQYF	TGTGCCAGCAGTTTCGGCGGAAACTCCTACGAGCAGTACTTC
TRBV6-1	TRBJ2-2	few	TRBD1	CASSGDRGRRELFF	TGTGCCAGCAGCGGGGACAGGGGGCGCCGAGAGCTGTTTTTT
TRBV6-1	TRBJ1-1	many	.	CASSGDYNTEAFF	TGTGCCAGCAGCGGGGATTATAACACTGAAGCTTTCTTT
TRBV28	TRBJ2-7	.	.	CAGSFGRVSYEQYF	TGTGCCGGCAGTTTCGGCAGAGTCTCCTACGAGCAGTACTTC
TRBV29-1	TRBJ1-1	few	.	CSVRRDTEAFF	TGCAGCGTCCGGCGGGACACTGAAGCTTTCTTT